These 16 T cell receptor beta chains came from one sample sequenced in a study of T cell changes during pregnancy in multiple sclerosis. Clones were read by immunoSEQ multiplex PCR, and TCRdb kept only the in-frame ones, dropping some. The sample includes over 50,000 clones, 93% of them seen just once. The sample here was peripheral blood, taken in the second trimester of pregnancy. All receptors come from a female donor with multiple sclerosis, enrolled in a pregnancy study.

V and J are TRBV23-1 and TRBJ2-7, with D possibly matching TRBD1 (6 bases). TRBV23-1 is labeled an ORF, and its function is uncertain. V gave up 1 base and J gave up 3 bases, with 13 bases separating them. The CDR3 contains 15 residues. CDR3 sequence reads: CASSQWDKSFYEQYF. For the CDR3, the DNA is TGCGCCAGCAGTCAATGGGACAAATCTTTCTACGAGCAGTACTTC.

The chain recombines TRBV11-2 with TRBJ2-1; the match to TRBD2 covers 8 bases. V dropped 4 bases and J dropped 8; count of bases not matched to a gene: 13. The germline gives CDR1 SGHAT, CDR2 FQNNGV. The CDR3 consists of 16 residues. CDR3 sequence (DNA): TGTGCCAGCAGCTCGAGCGCGGGAGGTTGGGGTTATGAGCAGTTCTTC. This gives the protein CASSSSAGGWGYEQFF.

The gene calls are TRBV19 and TRBJ1-2; D gene uncertain. Trimming took off 2 bases at V and 3 bases at J, with 7 bases between the two ends. The CDR3 contains 13 residues. CDR1 is LNHDA, CDR2 SQIVND, per germline (reference sequence). The CDR3 spells CASSIRDYYGYTF. The CDR3 region has the DNA TGTGCCAGTAGTATAAGAGATTACTATGGCTACACCTTC.

The chain combines TRBV9 with TRBJ2-7; possible D gene TRBD1, 6 bases. This CDR3 has 14 amino acids. The V end was cut by 0 bases, the J end by 2 bases, with 9 bases between. Per germline, CDR1 SGDLS and CDR2 YYNGEE. CDR3 sequence reads: CASSVAGAPYEQYF. The CDR3 DNA sequence: TGTGCCAGCAGCGTAGCAGGGGCTCCCTACGAGCAGTACTTC.

The rearrangement links TRBV7-2 to TRBJ1-1; TRBD1 matches at 7 bases. Germline V gene lookup returns CDR1 SGHTA and CDR2 FQGNSA. After removal of 1 base from V and 11 bases from J, the junction contained 4 bases not matched to a gene. The CDR3 runs to 12 residues. The CDR3, as DNA: TGTGCCAGCAGCTTAGACAGGGGACGCGCTTTCTTT. Protein sequence: CASSLDRGRAFF. Combining the CDR3 with reference TRBV7-2 and TRBJ1-1 gives the whole variable domain GAGVSQSPSNKVTEKGKDVELRCDPISGHTALYWYRQSLGQGLEFLIYFQGNSAPDKSGLPSDRFSAERTGGSVSTLTIQRTQQEDSAVYLCASSLDRGRAFFGQGTRLTVV.

The chain combines TRBV2 with TRBJ1-5, with 7 positions matching TRBD1. J gave up 4 bases and V 6 bases, and 12 bases lay outside the gene matches. The germline V gene has CDR1 SNHLY and CDR2 FYNNEI. There are 16 residues in the CDR3. CDR3 bases: TGTGCCAGCAGCGAGGGGGCCCCGAAATGGAATCAGCCCCAGCATTTT. This sequence encodes CASSEGAPKWNQPQHF.

The chain employs TRBV9 and TRBJ2-2; D perhaps matches TRBD2 (6 bases). V was pared by 4 bases and J by 3 bases, with 22 bases between. The CDR3 covers 18 residues. CDR1 is SGDLS and CDR2 is YYNGEE in the germline V gene. CDR3 in amino acids: CASSTSGLPTRYTGELFF. In DNA, the CDR3 is TGTGCCAGCAGCACTTCGGGACTCCCGACCCGGTACACCGGGGAGCTGTTTTTT.

This chain joins TRBV27 and TRBJ2-1; maybe TRBD1 (6 bases). The CDR3 contains 11 residues. Trimming shortened V by 5 bases and J by 7 bases, and 6 bases separated the two germline ends. CDR1 and CDR2 from the germline V gene are MNHEY and SMNVEV (reference sequence). In DNA form, the CDR3 reads TGTGCCAGCAGTACAGGGAATGAGCAGTTCTTC. This translates into CASSTGNEQFF.

Details on this clone: This same CDR3 is encoded by further DNA sequences in the sample. J is TRBJ2-7 and V is TRBV6-5, with 10 bases matching TRBD2. Trimming took 8 bases from V and 2 from J; bases not matched to a gene: 3. This CDR3 is 13 amino acids long. Germline loops: CDR1 MNHEY, CDR2 SVGAGI. In nucleotides, the CDR3 is TGTGCCAGCCGACTAGCGGGCACCTACGAGCAGTACTTC. It yields the protein CASRLAGTYEQYF.

The rearrangement joins TRBV4-3 to TRBJ2-1; D is unresolved. Germline CDR1 reads LGHNA; CDR2 reads YSLEER. The CDR3 has 16 residues. The germline V and J ends were trimmed by 1 base and 4 bases, with 14 bases remaining between them. The CDR3 nucleotides are TGCGCCAGCAGCCAAGCTCAGGCGCAGAATTACAATGAGCAGTTCTTC. This codes for CASSQAQAQNYNEQFF.

V gene TRBV11-2 combines with J gene TRBJ2-2; D is possibly TRBD1 (6 bases). Germline-derived CDR1 and CDR2 are SGHAT and FQNNGV. This CDR3 comprises 14 residues. V was clipped by 5 bases and J by 7 bases, with 14 bases between them. The CDR3 sequence is CASSPWTVGGELFF. CDR3 in DNA: TGTGCCAGCAGCCCGTGGACAGTCGGCGGGGAGCTGTTTTTT.

This chain uses TRBV16 with TRBJ2-5; weak D call: TRBD2 (6 bases). The CDR3 runs 17 residues. Per germline, CDR1 KGHSY and CDR2 FQNENV. The V end was cut by 0 bases, the J end by 4 bases, with 18 bases between. In DNA, the CDR3 is TGTGCCAGCAGCCAATCCCGGGGGAATCCCCTCTCAGAGACCCAGTACTTC. Translating it yields CASSQSRGNPLSETQYF.

J is TRBJ2-7 and V is TRBV19, with 11 bases aligning to TRBD1. Germline assignment: CDR1 LNHDA and CDR2 SQIVND (reference sequence). V dropped 3 bases and J dropped 3; count of bases not matched to a gene: 7. CDR3 length: 16 residues. CDR3 sequence reads: CASSIRGTGGDYEQYF. The CDR3 DNA follows: TGTGCCAGTAGTATTCGCGGGACAGGGGGGGACTACGAGCAGTACTTC. Together with reference TRBV19 and TRBJ2-7, the CDR3 gives the full variable domain: DGGITQSPKYLFRKEGQNVTLSCEQNLNHDAMYWYRQDPGQGLRLIYYSQIVNDFQKGDIAEGYSVSREKKESFPLTVTSAQKNPTAFYLCASSIRGTGGDYEQYFGPGTRLTVT.

The chain uses TRBV5-6 and TRBJ2-6; D gene uncertain. Trimming left V 0 bases short and J 0 bases short, with 7 bases between. Germline values: CDR1 SGHDT, CDR2 YYEEEE. The CDR3 sequence is 16 residues long. The CDR3 loop is CASSLAPNSGANVLTF. The CDR3 nucleotides read TGTGCCAGCAGCTTGGCCCCCAACTCTGGGGCCAACGTCCTGACTTTC. Full variable domain (outside the CDR3, taken from reference TRBV5-6 and TRBJ2-6): DAGVTQSPTHLIKTRGQQVTLRCSPKSGHDTVSWYQQALGQGPQFIFQYYEEEERQRGNFPDRFSGHQFPNYSSELNVNALLLGDSALYLCASSLAPNSGANVLTFGAGSRLTVL.

The chain employs TRBV4-2 and TRBJ2-5; 9 bases align to TRBD1. The length of the CDR3 is 14 residues. With V trimmed by 4 bases and J by 3 bases, 3 bases remained unmatched. Looked up from germline, CDR1 is LGHNA and CDR2 is YNFKEQ. DNA for the CDR3: TGTGCCAGCAGCCGACGGACAGGGGAAGAGACCCAGTACTTC. It translates to CASSRRTGEETQYF.

This chain uses TRBV5-4 with TRBJ2-1; D might be TRBD1 (5 bases). The CDR3 contains 13 residues. Germline V gives CDR1 SGHNT, CDR2 YYREEE (reference sequence). Trimming pared 2 bases from V and 6 bases from J, leaving 9 bases between. CDR3 loop: CASSLYRTNEQFF. The CDR3 DNA is TGTGCCAGCAGCTTATACAGGACCAATGAGCAGTTCTTC.